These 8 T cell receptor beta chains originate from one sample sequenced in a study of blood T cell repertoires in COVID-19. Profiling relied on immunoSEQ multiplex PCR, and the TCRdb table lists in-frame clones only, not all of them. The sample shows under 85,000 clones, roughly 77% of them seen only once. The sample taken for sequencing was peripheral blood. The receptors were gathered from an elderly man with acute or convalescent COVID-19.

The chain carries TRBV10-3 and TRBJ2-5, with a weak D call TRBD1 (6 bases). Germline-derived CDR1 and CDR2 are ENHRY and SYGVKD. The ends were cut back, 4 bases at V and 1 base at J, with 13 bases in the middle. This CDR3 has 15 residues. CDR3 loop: CAISGVGTSQETQYF. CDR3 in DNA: TGTGCCATCAGTGGGGTGGGGACAAGCCAAGAGACCCAGTACTTC.

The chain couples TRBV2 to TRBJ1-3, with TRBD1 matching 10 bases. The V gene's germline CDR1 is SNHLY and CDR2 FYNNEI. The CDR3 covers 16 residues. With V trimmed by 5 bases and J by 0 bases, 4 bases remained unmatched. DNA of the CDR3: TGTGCCAGCAGTCGGGACAGGGGTTTCTCTGGAAACACCATATATTTT. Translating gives CASSRDRGFSGNTIYF. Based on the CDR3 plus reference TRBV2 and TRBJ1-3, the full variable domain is EPEVTQTPSHQVTQMGQEVILRCVPISNHLYFYWYRQILGQKVEFLVSFYNNEISEKSEIFDDQFSVERPDGSNFTLKIRSTKLEDSAMYFCASSRDRGFSGNTIYFGEGSWLTVV.

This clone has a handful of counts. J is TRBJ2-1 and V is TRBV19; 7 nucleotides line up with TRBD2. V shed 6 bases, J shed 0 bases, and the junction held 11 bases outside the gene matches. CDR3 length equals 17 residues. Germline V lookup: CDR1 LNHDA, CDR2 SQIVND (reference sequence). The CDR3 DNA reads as TGTGCCAGTAGGGGACTGGGGAGGGAAAGCTCCTACAATGAGCAGTTCTTC. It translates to CASRGLGRESSYNEQFF.

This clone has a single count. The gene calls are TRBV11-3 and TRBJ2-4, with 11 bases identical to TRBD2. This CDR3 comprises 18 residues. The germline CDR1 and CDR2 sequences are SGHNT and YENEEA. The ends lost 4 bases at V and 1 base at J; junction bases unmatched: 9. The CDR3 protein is CASSSTSGKKTAKNIQYF. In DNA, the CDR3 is TGTGCCAGCAGCTCGACTAGCGGGAAGAAGACGGCCAAAAACATTCAGTACTTC.

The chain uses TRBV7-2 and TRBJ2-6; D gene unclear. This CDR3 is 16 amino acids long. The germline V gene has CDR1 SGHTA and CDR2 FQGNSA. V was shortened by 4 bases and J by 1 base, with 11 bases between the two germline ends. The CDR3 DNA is TGTGCCAGCAGCTCCCTACGTGTTTCTGGGGCCAACGTCCTGACTTTC. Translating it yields CASSSLRVSGANVLTF.

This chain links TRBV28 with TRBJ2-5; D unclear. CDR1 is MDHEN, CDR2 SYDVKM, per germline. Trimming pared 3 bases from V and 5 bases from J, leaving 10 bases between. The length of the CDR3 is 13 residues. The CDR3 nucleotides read TGTGCCAGCAGTTTTCTTCTGGGCGAGACCCAGTACTTC. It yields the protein CASSFLLGETQYF.

The CDR3 DNA reads as TGTGCCAGCAGCTTGGGGGCTCTGAACACTGAAGCTTTCTTT. This gives the protein CASSLGALNTEAFF. The genes are TRBV7-2 and TRBJ1-1; TRBD1 is a possible D gene (6 bases). There are 14 residues in the CDR3. Germline V CDR1 and CDR2: SGHTA, FQGNSA. V was trimmed by 3 bases and J by 0 bases, leaving 8 bases between them.

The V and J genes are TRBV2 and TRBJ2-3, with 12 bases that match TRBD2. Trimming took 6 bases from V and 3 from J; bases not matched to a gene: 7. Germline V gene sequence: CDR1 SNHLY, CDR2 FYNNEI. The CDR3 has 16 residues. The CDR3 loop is CASRDRLAGVTDTQYF. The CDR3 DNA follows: TGTGCCAGCAGGGATAGACTAGCGGGAGTGACAGATACGCAGTATTTT. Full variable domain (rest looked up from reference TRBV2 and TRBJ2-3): EPEVTQTPSHQVTQMGQEVILRCVPISNHLYFYWYRQILGQKVEFLVSFYNNEISEKSEIFDDQFSVERPDGSNFTLKIRSTKLEDSAMYFCASRDRLAGVTDTQYFGPGTRLTVL.